This is a list of T cell receptor beta chains from one sample in a study of blood T cell repertoires in COVID-19. Sequenced by immunoSEQ multiplex PCR; TCRdb stores in-frame clones only, minus some. This table holds some 160,000 clones, roughly 90% found once. Material: PBMCs or T cells enriched from blood (not recorded which). The source is a woman aged 50 to 60 who had recovered from COVID-19. Each CDR3 is given with its conserved first and last residue. Each record gives: V gene, J gene, clone size, D gene, CDR3 DNA, CDR3 protein. D genes are given only for firm matches. Size is omitted from some rows. Given values are once, few, many or a class for expanded clones.

>TRBV5-4|TRBJ1-5|-|-
TGTGCCAGCAGCTTGGCCGGGGGCAATCAGCCCCAGCATTTT
CASSLAGGNQPQHF
>TRBV6-6|TRBJ2-5|-|TRBD2
TGTGCCGTCACTAGCGGGGTTGAGACCCAGTACTTC
CAVTSGVETQYF
>TRBV20-1|TRBJ2-3|-|TRBD2
TGCGCGGGGGGGCAAACAGATACGCAGTATTTT
CAGGQTDTQYF
>TRBV5-1|TRBJ1-2|-|-
TGCGCCAGCAGCTTTTCCTACCCGGAGGGCTACACCTTC
CASSFSYPEGYTF
>TRBV4-3|TRBJ2-1|-|-
TGCGCCAGCAGCTACGGACTTTATGAGCAGTTCTTC
CASSYGLYEQFF
>TRBV28|TRBJ2-2|-|TRBD1
TGTGCCAGCAGTTTTACAGGGGCAGGGACCGGGGAGCTGTTTTTT
CASSFTGAGTGELFF
>TRBV3-1/TRBV3-2|TRBJ2-7|-|-
TGTGCCAGCAGCCAAGACCGCGAGCAGTACTTC
CASSQDREQYF
>TRBV6-5|TRBJ2-7|-|TRBD2
TGTGCCAGCAAGCGGGATCGCGCCGCAGAGCAGTACTTC
CASKRDRAAEQYF
>TRBV7-2|TRBJ2-2|-|TRBD1
TGTGCCAGCAGCCTAATCTCGGGACAGGGGGATTTAGTCACCGGGGAGCTGTTTTTT
CASSLISGQGDLVTGELFF
>TRBV27|TRBJ1-6|-|TRBD1
TGTGCCAGCAGTTTAACCGACAGGGGAAATTCACCCCTCCACTTT
CASSLTDRGNSPLHF
>TRBV19|TRBJ1-2|-|-
TGTGCCAGTAGAATGGGGGGGAACTATGGCTACACCTTC
CASRMGGNYGYTF
>TRBV12-3/TRBV12-4|TRBJ2-3|once|-
TGTGCCAGCATGAGCCCCACAGATACGCAGTATTTT
CASMSPTDTQYF
>TRBV18|TRBJ2-7|-|TRBD1
TGTGCCAGCTCACCAAAAGCGGCAGGGGGCGCGGGGGAGCAGTACTTC
CASSPKAAGGAGEQYF
>TRBV4-2|TRBJ2-3|-|-
TGTGCCAGCAGCCAAGATGAAGGGGTGGACACGCAGTATTTT
CASSQDEGVDTQYF